This TCR beta chain comes out of a study of cytomegalovirus exposure and HLA in healthy donors. Study summary: As an earlier analysis found, around 170 million T cells yielded some 120 million unique TCR beta sequences. There were about 86 million unique TCRs (from HLA-typed donors) in an early data release.

Study findings and constraints: Apparent HLA restriction characterized most CMV-associated TCR beta chains in a later analysis.

With respect to this clone: Its antigen is as yet unknown.

Researchers ran the PCR with 60 Vbeta and 13 Jbeta primers. Here immunoSEQ multiplex PCR was the method, and the copy in TCRdb shows in-frame clones only, minus some. The profile covers 150,000 or so clones, with around 74% appearing a single time and under 1.5% taken by the ten largest. The clonotype originates from a woman under 40 in good health and CMV-seronegative. The source material was PBMCs.

The CDR3 spells CASSVVGTSGFYNEQFF. DNA of the CDR3: TGTGCCAGCAGCGTAGTCGGGACTAGCGGGTTCTACAATGAGCAGTTCTTC. The genes are TRBV9 and TRBJ2-1; 12 positions agree with TRBD2. This CDR3 spans 17 amino acids. V shed 0 bases, J shed 3 bases, and the junction held 4 bases outside the gene matches. Looked up from germline, CDR1 is SGDLS and CDR2 is YYNGEE.